This T cell receptor (beta chain) was observed in a study of cytomegalovirus exposure and HLA in healthy donors. Broader study findings: In a later analysis, roughly 17,000 TCR beta sequences were associated with HLA alleles at 0.05 false discovery rate. The productive fraction for most TCR beta V segments was about 87% or about 30% in an earlier analysis. DRB1 showed the most TCR associations and HLA-C the fewest in a later analysis, as rates varied by HLA locus. V- and J-gene trimming of TCR beta was linked (in a later analysis) to a missense DCLRE1C variant.

Germline values: CDR1 SGHDT, CDR2 YYEEEE. Trimming cost V 4 bases and J 5 bases; bases outside gene matches: 11. The CDR3 spans 16 residues. This clone occurred a few times. Antigen specificity is unknown. Primers: 60 Vbeta forward and 13 Jbeta reverse. Clones were sequenced by immunoSEQ multiplex PCR, and TCRdb holds only the in-frame ones, with some missing. This table holds 150,000 to 250,000 clones, approximately 83% found once. The sample was PBMCs. V usage is TRBV5-6 and J usage is TRBJ2-5; 10 bases line up with TRBD2. The clonotype comes from a boy under 10 years old in good health and CMV-seronegative. In nucleotides, the CDR3 is TGTGCCAGCAGCCCAGTAGCGGGGGGCCGACGGGAGACCCAGTACTTC. It specifies CASSPVAGGRRETQYF.